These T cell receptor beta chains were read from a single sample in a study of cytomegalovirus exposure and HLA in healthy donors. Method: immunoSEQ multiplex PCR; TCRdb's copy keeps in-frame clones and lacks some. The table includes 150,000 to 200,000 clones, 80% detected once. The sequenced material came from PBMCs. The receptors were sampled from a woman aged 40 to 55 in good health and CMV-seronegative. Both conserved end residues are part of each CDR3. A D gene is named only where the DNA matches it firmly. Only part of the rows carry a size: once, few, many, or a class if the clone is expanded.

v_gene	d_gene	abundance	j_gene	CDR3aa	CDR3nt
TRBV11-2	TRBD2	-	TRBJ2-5	CASSLGLAGSPQYF	TGTGCCAGCAGCTTAGGGCTAGCGGGATCTCCCCAGTACTTC
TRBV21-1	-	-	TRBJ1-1	CASSKIPRGF	TGTGCCAGCAGCAAAATTCCTCGCGGGTTT
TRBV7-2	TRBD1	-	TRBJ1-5	CASSRDRGGGQPQHF	TGTGCCAGCAGTAGGGACAGGGGAGGTGGTCAGCCCCAGCATTTT
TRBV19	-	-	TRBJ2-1	CASSIAATGYYYNEQFF	TGTGCCAGTAGTATAGCTGCCACAGGGTATTACTACAATGAGCAGTTCTTC
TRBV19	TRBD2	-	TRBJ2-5	CASSIDSSERGVRETQYF	TGTGCCAGTAGTATAGATTCCTCGGAGCGGGGGGTACGGGAGACCCAGTACTTC
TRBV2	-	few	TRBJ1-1	CASRRADNPSTEAFF	TGTGCCAGCAGGAGGGCAGACAATCCCTCAACTGAAGCTTTCTTT
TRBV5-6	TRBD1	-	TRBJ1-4	CASSLNQGDEKLFF	TGTGCCAGCAGCCTGAACCAGGGGGATGAAAAACTGTTTTTT
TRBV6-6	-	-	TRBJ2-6	CASTSSGANGLTF	TGTGCCAGCACCAGCTCTGGGGCCAACGGCCTGACTTTC
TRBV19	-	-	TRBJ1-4	CASSNTFRDKNEKLFF	TGTGCCAGTAGCAATACTTTTCGGGACAAGAATGAAAAACTGTTTTTT
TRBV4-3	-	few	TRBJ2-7	CASSQDETGPSYEQYF	TGCGCCAGCAGCCAAGATGAGACAGGTCCAAGCTACGAGCAGTACTTC
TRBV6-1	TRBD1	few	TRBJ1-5	CASSELTGVGQPQHF	TGTGCCAGCAGTGAATTGACAGGGGTTGGTCAGCCCCAGCATTTT
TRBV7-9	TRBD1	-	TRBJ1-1	CASSLVGTVTEAFF	TGTGCCAGCAGCTTAGTGGGGACAGTCACTGAAGCTTTCTTT
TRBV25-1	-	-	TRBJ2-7	CASSDRGSYEQYF	TGTGCCAGCAGTGACAGGGGATCCTACGAGCAGTACTTC
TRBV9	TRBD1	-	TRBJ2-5	CASSARQGRLETQYF	TGTGCCAGCAGCGCCCGACAGGGGCGGTTGGAGACCCAGTACTTC
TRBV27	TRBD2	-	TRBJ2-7	CASSPRGDPYEQYF	TGTGCCAGCAGTCCGCGGGGGGATCCCTACGAGCAGTACTTC
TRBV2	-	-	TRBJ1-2	CASSLQGPNYGYTF	TGTGCCAGCAGCCTACAGGGACCTAACTATGGCTACACCTTC
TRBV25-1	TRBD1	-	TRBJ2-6	CATIRWDRSSGANVLTF	TGTGCCACCATCCGATGGGACAGAAGCTCTGGGGCCAACGTCCTGACTTTC
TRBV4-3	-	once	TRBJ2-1	CASRPSVAWYNEQFF	TGCGCCAGCCGCCCGAGTGTCGCCTGGTACAATGAGCAGTTCTTC
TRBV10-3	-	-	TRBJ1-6	CAISVGQNSPLHF	TGTGCCATCAGTGTGGGCCAGAATTCACCCCTCCACTTT
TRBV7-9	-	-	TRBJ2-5	CASSIGAAIEETQYF	TGTGCCAGCAGTATAGGGGCGGCCATCGAAGAGACCCAGTACTTC
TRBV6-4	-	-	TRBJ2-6	CASSIDSSGANGLTF	TGTGCCAGCAGTATTGACAGCTCTGGGGCCAACGGCCTGACTTTC
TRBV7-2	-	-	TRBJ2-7	CASSRTGYEQYF	TGTGCCAGCAGCCGAACAGGTTACGAGCAGTACTTC
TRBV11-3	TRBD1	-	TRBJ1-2	CASSPRDRGRDGYTF	TGTGCCAGCAGCCCCCGGGACAGGGGCCGAGATGGCTACACCTTC
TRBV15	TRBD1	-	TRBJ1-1	CATRDDRGPSHTEAFF	TGTGCCACCAGGGACGACAGGGGGCCTTCCCACACTGAAGCTTTCTTT
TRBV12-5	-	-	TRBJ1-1	CASGVSRFDTPGVNTEAFF	TGTGCTAGTGGTGTGAGCCGATTTGACACCCCGGGAGTCAACACTGAAGCTTTCTTT
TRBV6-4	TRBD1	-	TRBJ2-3	CASSRTGGFSTDTQYF	TGTGCCAGCAGTCGAACAGGGGGCTTTAGCACAGATACGCAGTATTTT
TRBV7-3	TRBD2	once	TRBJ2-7	CASSFGLAVNYEQYF	TGTGCCAGCAGCTTTGGACTAGCGGTTAACTACGAGCAGTACTTC
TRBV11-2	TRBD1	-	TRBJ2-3	CASSFGQGGTDTQYF	TGTGCCAGCAGCTTCGGACAGGGCGGCACAGATACGCAGTATTTT
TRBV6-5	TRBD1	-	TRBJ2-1	CASSRDRGAYNEQFF	TGTGCCAGCAGCCGGGACAGGGGGGCCTACAATGAGCAGTTCTTC
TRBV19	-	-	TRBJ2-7	CASSAAILRYEQYF	TGTGCCAGTAGTGCCGCAATCCTGCGCTACGAGCAGTACTTC
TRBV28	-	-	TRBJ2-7	CASSLLGSGAYEQYF	TGTGCCAGCAGTCTCCTGGGTAGCGGAGCCTACGAGCAGTACTTC
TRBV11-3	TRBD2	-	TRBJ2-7	CASSLGSGGASYEQYF	TGTGCCAGCAGCTTAGGTAGCGGGGGGGCCTCCTACGAGCAGTACTTC
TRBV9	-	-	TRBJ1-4	CASSPGHGNEKLFF	TGTGCCAGCAGCCCGGGACATGGGAATGAAAAACTGTTTTTT
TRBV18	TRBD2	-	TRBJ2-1	CASPRAGTSGTNEQFF	TGTGCCAGCCCCCGGGCCGGGACTAGCGGGACCAATGAGCAGTTCTTC
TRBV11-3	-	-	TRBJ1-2	CASSLAGSHYYGYTF	TGTGCCAGCAGCCTGGCGGGCAGCCATTACTATGGCTACACCTTC
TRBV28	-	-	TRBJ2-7	CASSRLSNEQYF	TGTGCCAGCTCGAGACTATCAAACGAGCAGTACTTC
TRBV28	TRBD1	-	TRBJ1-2	CASSPTGQGKEYGYTF	TGTGCCAGCAGTCCCACGGGACAGGGGAAGGAGTATGGCTACACCTTC
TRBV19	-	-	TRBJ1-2	CASSIGWGADYGYTF	TGTGCCAGTAGTATAGGGTGGGGCGCGGACTATGGCTACACCTTC
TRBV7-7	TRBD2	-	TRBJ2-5	CASSLGVAGLQETQYF	TGTGCTAGCAGCTTAGGGGTAGCGGGCCTACAAGAGACCCAGTACTTC
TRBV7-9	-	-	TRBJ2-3	CASSPHRRGRTDTQYF	TGTGCCAGCAGCCCTCACCGAAGGGGCAGGACAGATACGCAGTATTTT
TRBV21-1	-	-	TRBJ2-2	CASRGDRGRTGELFF	TGTGCCAGCAGAGGGGACAGGGGTAGGACCGGGGAGCTGTTTTTT
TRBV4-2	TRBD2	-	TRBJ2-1	CASSLAAGGNEQFF	TGTGCCAGCAGCTTGGCGGCGGGAGGCAATGAGCAGTTCTTC
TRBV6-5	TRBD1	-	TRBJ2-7	CASSRGDRVIAEQYF	TGTGCCAGCAGCCGCGGGGACAGGGTTATTGCCGAGCAGTACTTC
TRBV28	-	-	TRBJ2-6	CASHTTSSGANVLTF	TGTGCCAGCCACACCACCAGCTCTGGGGCCAACGTCCTGACTTTC
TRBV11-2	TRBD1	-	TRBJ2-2	CASSLDPSGQGDTGELFF	TGTGCCAGCAGCTTAGATCCCTCGGGACAGGGTGACACCGGGGAGCTGTTTTTT
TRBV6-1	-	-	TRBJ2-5	CASSILTGLQETQYF	TGTGCCAGCAGTATTTTGACAGGCCTCCAAGAGACCCAGTACTTC
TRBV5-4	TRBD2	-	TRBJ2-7	CASSFAGGRNEQYF	TGTGCCAGCAGCTTCGCGGGGGGCAGGAACGAGCAGTACTTC
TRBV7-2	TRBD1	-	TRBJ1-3	CATRQGSGNTIYF	TGTGCCACTAGACAGGGCTCTGGAAACACCATATATTTT
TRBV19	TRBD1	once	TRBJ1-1	CASSILEGTGDTEAFF	TGTGCCAGTAGTATTCTCGAGGGGACAGGGGACACTGAAGCTTTCTTT
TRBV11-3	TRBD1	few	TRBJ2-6	CASSLNQGVISGANVLTF	TGTGCCAGCAGCTTAAACCAGGGGGTTATCTCTGGGGCCAACGTCCTGACTTTC
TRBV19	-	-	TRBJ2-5	CASSSISVSQETQYF	TGTGCCAGTAGTAGTATCTCCGTTTCCCAAGAGACCCAGTACTTC
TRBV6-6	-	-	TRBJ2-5	CASTPTRLETQYF	TGTGCCAGCACCCCGACAAGGTTGGAGACCCAGTACTTC
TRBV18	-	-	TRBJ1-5	CASSPPGAGQPQHF	TGTGCCAGCTCACCTCCAGGGGCAGGTCAGCCCCAGCATTTT
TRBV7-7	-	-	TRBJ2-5	CASSLAGTEETQYF	TGTGCCAGCAGCTTAGCCGGGACTGAAGAGACCCAGTACTTC
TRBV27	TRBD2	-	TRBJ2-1	CASRRLADNNEQFF	TGTGCCAGCAGACGACTAGCGGATAACAATGAGCAGTTCTTC
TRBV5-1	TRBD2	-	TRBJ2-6	CASSLAGGSGANGLTF	TGCGCCAGCAGCTTGGCGGGAGGGTCTGGGGCCAACGGCCTGACTTTC
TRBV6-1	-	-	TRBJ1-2	CASSEQAGKVGYTF	TGTGCCAGCAGTGAACAGGCAGGGAAGGTTGGCTACACCTTC
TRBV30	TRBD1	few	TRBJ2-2	CAWSEDRSTGELFF	TGTGCCTGGAGCGAGGACAGGTCCACCGGGGAGCTGTTTTTT
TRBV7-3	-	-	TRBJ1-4	CASSAGSNEKLFF	TGTGCCAGCAGCGCGGGGTCGAATGAAAAACTGTTTTTT